Here is one TCR beta chain with its context. Sequencing was performed with immunoSEQ multiplex PCR; in TCRdb, only in-frame clones are kept and a portion is missing. The sample yields fewer than 500,000 clones, approximately 90% seen once. Germline V gives CDR1 LGHNA, CDR2 YNFKEQ. Trimming shortened V by 3 bases and J by 1 base, and 10 bases separated the two germline ends. The CDR3 is 15 residues long. This sample is drawn from a study of blood T cell repertoires in COVID-19. Whole-study context: Samples came from the United States, Italy and Spain, spanning acute and convalescent COVID-19.

V is TRBV4-2 and J is TRBJ1-5; possible D gene TRBD1, 6 bases. This clonotype was obtained from a woman younger than 35 with acute COVID-19. Sequencing input: PBMCs or T cells enriched from blood (not recorded which). CDR3 bases: TGTGCCAGCAGCCAGAAGGACAGCAGCAATCAGCCCCAGCATTTT. Encoded protein: CASSQKDSSNQPQHF.